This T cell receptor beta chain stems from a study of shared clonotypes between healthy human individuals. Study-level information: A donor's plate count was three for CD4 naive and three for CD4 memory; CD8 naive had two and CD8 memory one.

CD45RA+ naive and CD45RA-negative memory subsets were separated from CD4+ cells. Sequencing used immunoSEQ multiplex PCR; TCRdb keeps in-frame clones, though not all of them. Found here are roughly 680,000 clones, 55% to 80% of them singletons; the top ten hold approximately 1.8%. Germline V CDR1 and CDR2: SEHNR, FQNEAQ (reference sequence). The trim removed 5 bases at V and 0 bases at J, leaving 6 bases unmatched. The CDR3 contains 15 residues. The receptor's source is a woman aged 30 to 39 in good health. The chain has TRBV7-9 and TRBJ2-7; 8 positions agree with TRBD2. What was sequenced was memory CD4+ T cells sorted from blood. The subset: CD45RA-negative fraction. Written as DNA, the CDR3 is TGTGCCAGCAGCACCACGGGGGGGGGCTCCTACGAGCAGTACTTC. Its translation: CASSTTGGGSYEQYF.